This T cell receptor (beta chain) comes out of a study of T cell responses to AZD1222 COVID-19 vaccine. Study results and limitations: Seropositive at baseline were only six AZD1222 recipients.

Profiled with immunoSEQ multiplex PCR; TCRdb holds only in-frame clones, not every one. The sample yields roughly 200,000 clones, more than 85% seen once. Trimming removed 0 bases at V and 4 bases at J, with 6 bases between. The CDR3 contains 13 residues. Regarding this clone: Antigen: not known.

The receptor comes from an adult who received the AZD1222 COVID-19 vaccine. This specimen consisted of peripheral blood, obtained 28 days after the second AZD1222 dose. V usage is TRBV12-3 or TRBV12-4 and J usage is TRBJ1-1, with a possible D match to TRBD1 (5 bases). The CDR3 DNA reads TGTGCCAGCAGTTTAGCCAGGGCCACTGAAGCTTTCTTT. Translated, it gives CASSLARATEAFF.